The text below deals with one TCR beta chain. Its cognate antigen is unknown. The CDR3 totals 12 residues. After removal of 6 bases from V and 11 bases from J, the junction contained 5 bases not matched to a gene. The V gene's germline CDR1 is ENHRY and CDR2 SYGVKD. This record belongs to a study of T cell repertoires in cytomegalovirus infection. TCRdb re-analysed the reads in MiXCR, keeping a single row per CDR3 protein. The table lists approximately 1,000,000 distinct CDR3 sequences, around 32% of them singletons, with more than 13% in the top ten. V usage is TRBV10-3 and J usage is TRBJ1-1, with 11 bases fitting TRBD1. The clonotype was recovered from a human donor in good health (CMV status not recorded). Some clones in this sample may be carry-over from other donors' samples. The source was cultured CD8+ T cells from PBMCs, collected from culture after CMV antigen stimulation. The DNA for the CDR3 is TGTGCCATCAGCCGGGACAGGGGGGATGCTTTCTTT. Translated: CAISRDRGDAFF.